The 2 T cell receptor beta chains given below trace back to one sample, sequenced in a study of T cells after yellow fever vaccination. From the 5' RACE reads, TCRdb called clonotypes with MiXCR, one entry per CDR3 protein. The sample carries 200,000 to 300,000 distinct CDR3 sequences, 10% to 15% recorded once. Sample: CD4+ T cells sorted from PBMCs, taken 45 days after the yellow fever booster vaccination. Receptor source: a man between 25 and 39 years old who received the YFV17D yellow fever vaccine.

V gene TRBV29-1 combines with J gene TRBJ1-1; tentative D call: TRBD1 (5 bases). The germline V gene has CDR1 SQVTM and CDR2 ANQGSEA. V lost 4 bases, J lost 1 base, and 16 bases lay in between. The CDR3 is 15 residues long. The CDR3 protein is CSVVWGSYTNTEAFF. The DNA for the CDR3 is TGCAGCGTTGTGTGGGGCAGCTACACGAACACTGAAGCTTTCTTT.

This clonotype was observed a few times. The chain is built from TRBV7-2 and TRBJ2-5; no clear D. Trimming removed 4 bases at V and 7 bases at J, with 19 bases between. The germline V gene encodes CDR1 SGHTA and CDR2 FQGNSA. CDR3 length: 15 residues. This CDR3 is CASSSQEPTPGTQYF. In DNA, the CDR3 is TGTGCCAGCAGCTCACAAGAGCCGACCCCGGGGACCCAGTACTTC. Variable domain in full (rest from reference TRBV7-2 and TRBJ2-5): GAGVSQSPSNKVTEKGKDVELRCDPISGHTALYWYRQSLGQGLEFLIYFQGNSAPDKSGLPSDRFSAERTGGSVSTLTIQRTQQEDSAVYLCASSSQEPTPGTQYFGPGTRLLVL.